This TCR beta chain originates from a study of cytomegalovirus exposure and HLA in healthy donors. Trimming stripped 1 base from V and 6 bases from J, with 15 bases between. Germline V gives CDR1 SEHNR, CDR2 FQNEAQ (reference sequence). The CDR3 has 15 amino acids. Comments on this clone: No antigen is known for it.

TCRdb's table, derived via immunoSEQ multiplex PCR, lists solely in-frame clones and lacks some. Here the sample spans some 140,000 clones, 85% to 90% being singletons. Study conclusions and caveats: In vitro checks showed that a few CMV-associated chains really do target CMV antigens. Reports described diagnosis of cytomegalovirus status by the classifier as highly specific and sensitive. According to a later analysis, TCR clusters from the first cohort tended to co-occur in the 100 to 150 validation repertoires.

The donors were in the approximately 110-subject validation cohort; that cohort was separate from the approximately 700-subject first cohort. Material: PBMCs. The rearrangement uses TRBV7-9 and TRBJ1-2; tentative D call: TRBD1 (5 bases). The clonotype was recovered from a woman aged 25 to 45 in good health and CMV-seropositive. The CDR3: CASSLEGREVHGYTF. The CDR3 nucleotides read TGTGCCAGCAGCTTAGAGGGCAGGGAAGTTCATGGCTACACCTTC. The variable domain in full, completed from reference TRBV7-9 and TRBJ1-2, reads DTGVSQNPRHKITKRGQNVTFRCDPISEHNRLYWYRQTLGQGPEFLTYFQNEAQLEKSRLLSDRFSAERPKGSFSTLEIQRTEQGDSAMYLCASSLEGREVHGYTFGSGTRLTVV.